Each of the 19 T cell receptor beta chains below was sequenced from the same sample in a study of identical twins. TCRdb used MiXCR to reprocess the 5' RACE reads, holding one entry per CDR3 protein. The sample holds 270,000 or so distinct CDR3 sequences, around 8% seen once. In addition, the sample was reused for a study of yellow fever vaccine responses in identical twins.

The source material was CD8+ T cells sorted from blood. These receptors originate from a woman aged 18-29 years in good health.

Here the CDR3 DNA reads TGTGCCAGCAGCCGCCGGACGAATGATGAGCAGTTCTTC. Residues: CASSRRTNDEQFF. V is TRBV6-2 or TRBV6-3 and J is TRBJ2-1; D gene ambiguous. Germline V gene data show CDR1 as MNHEY and CDR2 as SVGEGT. This CDR3 region has 13 residues. The V end was cut by 6 bases, the J end by 8 bases, with 14 bases between.

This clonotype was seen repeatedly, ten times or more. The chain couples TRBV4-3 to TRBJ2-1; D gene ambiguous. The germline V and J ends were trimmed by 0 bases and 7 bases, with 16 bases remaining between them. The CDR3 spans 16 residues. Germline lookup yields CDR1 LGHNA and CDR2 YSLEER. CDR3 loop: CASSQDRWPRWNEQFF. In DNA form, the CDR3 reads TGCGCCAGCAGCCAAGATCGATGGCCGAGGTGGAATGAGCAGTTCTTC.

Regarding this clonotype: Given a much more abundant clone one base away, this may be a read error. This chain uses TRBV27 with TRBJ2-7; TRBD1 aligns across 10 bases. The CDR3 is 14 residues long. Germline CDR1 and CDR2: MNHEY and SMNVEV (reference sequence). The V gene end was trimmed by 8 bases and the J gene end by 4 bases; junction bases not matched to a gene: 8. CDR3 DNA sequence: TGTGCCAGCTTGGAGGTGGGACAGGGGTACGAGCAGTACTTC. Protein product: CASLEVGQGYEQYF.

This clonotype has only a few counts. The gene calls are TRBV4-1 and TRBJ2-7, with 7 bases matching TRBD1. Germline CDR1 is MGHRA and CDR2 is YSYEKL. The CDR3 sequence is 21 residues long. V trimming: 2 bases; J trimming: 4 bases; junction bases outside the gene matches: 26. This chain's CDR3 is CASSQSQRGTVRGWGDYEQYF. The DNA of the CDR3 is TGCGCCAGCAGCCAAAGCCAGAGGGGGACAGTCCGTGGGTGGGGAGATTACGAGCAGTACTTC.

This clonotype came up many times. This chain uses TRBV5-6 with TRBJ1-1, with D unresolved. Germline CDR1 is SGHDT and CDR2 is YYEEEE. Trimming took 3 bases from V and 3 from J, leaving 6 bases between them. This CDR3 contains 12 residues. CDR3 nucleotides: TGTGCCAGCAGCTGGAGGGACACTGAAGCTTTCTTT. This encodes CASSWRDTEAFF.

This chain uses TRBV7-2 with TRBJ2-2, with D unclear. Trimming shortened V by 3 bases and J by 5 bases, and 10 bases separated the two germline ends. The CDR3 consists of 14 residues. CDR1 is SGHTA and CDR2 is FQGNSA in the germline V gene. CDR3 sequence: CASSLHGQTGELFF. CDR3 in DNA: TGTGCCAGCAGCTTGCACGGGCAAACCGGGGAGCTGTTTTTT.

The CDR3 reads CAISEDPQGYEQYF. The CDR3 DNA reads as TGTGCCATCAGTGAGGACCCCCAGGGCTACGAGCAGTACTTC. The chain links TRBV10-3 to TRBJ2-7, with D tentatively TRBD1 (5 bases). The CDR3 length is 14 residues. Germline values: CDR1 ENHRY, CDR2 SYGVKD. V dropped 2 bases and J dropped 3 bases, with 11 bases sitting between them.

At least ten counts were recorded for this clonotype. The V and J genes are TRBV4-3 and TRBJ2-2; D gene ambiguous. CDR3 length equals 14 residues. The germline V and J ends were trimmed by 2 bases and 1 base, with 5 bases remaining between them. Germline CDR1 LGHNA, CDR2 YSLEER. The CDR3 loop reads CASSQLGNTGELFF. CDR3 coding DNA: TGCGCCAGCAGCCAATTAGGGAACACCGGGGAGCTGTTTTTT.

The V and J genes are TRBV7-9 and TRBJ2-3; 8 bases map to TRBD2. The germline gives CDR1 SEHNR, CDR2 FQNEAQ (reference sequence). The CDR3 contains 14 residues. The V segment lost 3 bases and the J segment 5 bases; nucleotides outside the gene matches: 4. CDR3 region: CASSFERELDTQYF. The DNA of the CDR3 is TGTGCCAGCAGCTTTGAGCGGGAGCTAGATACGCAGTATTTT.

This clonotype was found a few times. CDR3 sequence (DNA): TGCAGCGTTGAAACCGGGGAGGAGGTGGGATACAATGAGCAGTTCTTC. This gives the protein CSVETGEEVGYNEQFF. This chain links TRBV29-1 with TRBJ2-1; D is perhaps TRBD2 (6 bases). The germline CDR1 and CDR2 sequences are SQVTM and ANQGSEA. Trimming cost V 2 bases and J 4 bases, with 18 bases left between them. The CDR3 extends over 16 amino acids.

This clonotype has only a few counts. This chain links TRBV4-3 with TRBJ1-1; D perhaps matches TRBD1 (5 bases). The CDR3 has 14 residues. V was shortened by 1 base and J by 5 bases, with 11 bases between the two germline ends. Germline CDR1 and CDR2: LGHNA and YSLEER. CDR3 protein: CASSQGGGYTEAFF. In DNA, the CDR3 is TGCGCCAGCAGCCAAGGGGGCGGGTATACTGAAGCTTTCTTT.

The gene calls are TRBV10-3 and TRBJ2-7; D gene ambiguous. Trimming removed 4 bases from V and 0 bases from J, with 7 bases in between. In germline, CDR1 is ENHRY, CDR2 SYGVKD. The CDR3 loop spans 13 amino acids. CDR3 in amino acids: CAISGENSYEQYF. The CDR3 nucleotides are TGTGCCATCAGTGGTGAGAACTCCTACGAGCAGTACTTC.

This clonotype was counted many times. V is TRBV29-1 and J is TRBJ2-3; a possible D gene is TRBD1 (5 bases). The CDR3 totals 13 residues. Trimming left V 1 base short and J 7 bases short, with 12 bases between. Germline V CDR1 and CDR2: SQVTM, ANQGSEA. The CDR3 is CSVEGHQGYTQYF. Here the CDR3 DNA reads TGCAGCGTTGAAGGACATCAGGGATATACGCAGTATTTT.

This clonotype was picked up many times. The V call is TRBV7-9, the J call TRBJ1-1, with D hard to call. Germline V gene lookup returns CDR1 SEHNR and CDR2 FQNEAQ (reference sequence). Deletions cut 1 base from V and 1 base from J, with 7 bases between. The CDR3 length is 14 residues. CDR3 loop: CASSLESRNTEAFF. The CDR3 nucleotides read TGTGCCAGCAGCTTAGAGAGCAGGAACACTGAAGCTTTCTTT.

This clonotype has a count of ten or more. Here the CDR3 DNA reads TGCAGTGCTAACTCCCTCAGGGGGCCGGACACTGAAGCTTTCTTT. Encoded protein: CSANSLRGPDTEAFF. J is TRBJ1-1 and V is TRBV20-1; 8 bases align to TRBD1. Germline CDR1 and CDR2: DFQATT and SNEGSKA (reference sequence). The CDR3 covers 15 residues. The J segment lost 3 bases and the V segment lost 4 bases, leaving 10 bases of the junction unmatched.

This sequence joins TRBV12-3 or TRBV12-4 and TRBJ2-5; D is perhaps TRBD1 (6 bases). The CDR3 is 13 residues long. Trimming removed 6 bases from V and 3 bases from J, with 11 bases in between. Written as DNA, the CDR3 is TGTGCCAGCAGGCCCTCAGGGGAAGAGACCCAGTACTTC. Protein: CASRPSGEETQYF.

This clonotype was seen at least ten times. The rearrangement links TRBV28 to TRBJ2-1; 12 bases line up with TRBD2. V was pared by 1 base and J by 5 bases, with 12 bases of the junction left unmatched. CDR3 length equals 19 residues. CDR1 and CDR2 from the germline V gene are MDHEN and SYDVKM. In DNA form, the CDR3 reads TGTGCCAGCAGTTTATCACTAGCGGGGGGTACAAGGAAAGACAATGAGCAGTTCTTC. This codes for CASSLSLAGGTRKDNEQFF. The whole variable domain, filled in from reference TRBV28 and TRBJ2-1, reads DVKVTQSSRYLVKRTGEKVFLECVQDMDHENMFWYRQDPGLGLRLIYFSYDVKMKEKGDIPEGYSVSREKKERFSLILESASTNQTSMYLCASSLSLAGGTRKDNEQFFGPGTRLTVL.

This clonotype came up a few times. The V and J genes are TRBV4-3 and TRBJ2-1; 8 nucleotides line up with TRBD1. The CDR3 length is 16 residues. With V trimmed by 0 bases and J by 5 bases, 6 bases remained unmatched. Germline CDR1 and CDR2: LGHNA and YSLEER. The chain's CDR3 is CASSQEGMTGDNEQFF. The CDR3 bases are TGCGCCAGCAGCCAAGAGGGGATGACAGGGGACAATGAGCAGTTCTTC.

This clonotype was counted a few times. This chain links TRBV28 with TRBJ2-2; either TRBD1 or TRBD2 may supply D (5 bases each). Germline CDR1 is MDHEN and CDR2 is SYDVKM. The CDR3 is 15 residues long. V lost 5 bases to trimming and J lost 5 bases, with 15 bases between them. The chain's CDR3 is CASSPPFGGTGELFF. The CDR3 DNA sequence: TGTGCCAGCAGTCCTCCATTTGGGGGAACCGGGGAGCTGTTTTTT.